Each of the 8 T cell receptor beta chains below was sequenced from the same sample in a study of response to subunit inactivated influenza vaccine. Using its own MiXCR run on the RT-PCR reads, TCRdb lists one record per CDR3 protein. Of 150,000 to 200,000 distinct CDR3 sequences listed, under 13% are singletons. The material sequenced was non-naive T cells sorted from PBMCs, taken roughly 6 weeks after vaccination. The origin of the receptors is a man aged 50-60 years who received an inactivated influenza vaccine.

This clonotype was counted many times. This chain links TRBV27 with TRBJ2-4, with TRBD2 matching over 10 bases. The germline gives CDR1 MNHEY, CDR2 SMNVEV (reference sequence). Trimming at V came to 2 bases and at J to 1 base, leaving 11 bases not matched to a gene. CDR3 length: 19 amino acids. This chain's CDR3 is CASSLLAGDVAGAKNIQYF. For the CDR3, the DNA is TGTGCCAGCAGTTTACTAGCGGGGGACGTTGCGGGGGCCAAAAACATTCAGTACTTC.

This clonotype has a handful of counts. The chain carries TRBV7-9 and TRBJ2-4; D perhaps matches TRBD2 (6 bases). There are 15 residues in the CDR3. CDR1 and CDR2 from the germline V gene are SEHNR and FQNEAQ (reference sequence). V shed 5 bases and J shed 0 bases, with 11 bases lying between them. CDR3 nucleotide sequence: TGTGCCAGCAGCCTTATCGGGGGAGCCAAAAACATTCAGTACTTC. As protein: CASSLIGGAKNIQYF.

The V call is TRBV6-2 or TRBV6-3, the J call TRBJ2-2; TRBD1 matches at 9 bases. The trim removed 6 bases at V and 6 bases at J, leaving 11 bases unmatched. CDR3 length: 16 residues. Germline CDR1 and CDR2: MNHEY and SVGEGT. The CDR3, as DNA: TGTGCCAGCAGGCGTCAACAGGGGGCGCGCTCCGGGGAGCTGTTTTTT. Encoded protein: CASRRQQGARSGELFF.

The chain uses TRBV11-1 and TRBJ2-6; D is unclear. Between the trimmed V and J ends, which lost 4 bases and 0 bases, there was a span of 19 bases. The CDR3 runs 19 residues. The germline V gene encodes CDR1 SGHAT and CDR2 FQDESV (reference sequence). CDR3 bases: TGTGCCAGCAGCTCCAGCCGGCACAGCGTAAACTCTGGGGCCAACGTCCTGACTTTC. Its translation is CASSSSRHSVNSGANVLTF.

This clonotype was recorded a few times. CDR3 in amino acids: CASRLQGTGELFF. DNA for the CDR3: TGCGCCAGCAGACTTCAGGGAACCGGGGAGCTGTTTTTT. The chain combines TRBV5-1 with TRBJ2-2; D possibly corresponds to TRBD1 (5 bases). V dropped 5 bases and J dropped 5 bases, with 10 bases sitting between them. This CDR3 spans 13 amino acids. Germline assignment: CDR1 SGHRS and CDR2 YFSETQ.

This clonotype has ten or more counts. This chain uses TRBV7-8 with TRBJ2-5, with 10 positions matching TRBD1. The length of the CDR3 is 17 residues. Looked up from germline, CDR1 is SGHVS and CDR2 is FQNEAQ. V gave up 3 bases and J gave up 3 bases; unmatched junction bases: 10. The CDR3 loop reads CASSLRDRGIGKETQYF. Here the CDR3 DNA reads TGTGCCAGCAGCTTGAGGGACAGGGGAATAGGAAAAGAGACCCAGTACTTC.

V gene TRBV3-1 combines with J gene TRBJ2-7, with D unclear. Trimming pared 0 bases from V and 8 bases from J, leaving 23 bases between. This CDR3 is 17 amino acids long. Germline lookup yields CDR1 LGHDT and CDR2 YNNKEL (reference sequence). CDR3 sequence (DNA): TGTGCCAGCAGCCAAGATTCCGGGCCCTGGGGTATTTCCAAGCAGTACTTC. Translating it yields CASSQDSGPWGISKQYF.

The CDR3 sequence is CATSRDRKGETQYF. The CDR3 coding sequence is TGTGCCACCAGCAGAGATAGGAAGGGAGAGACCCAGTACTTC. J is TRBJ2-5 and V is TRBV15; D unresolved. The CDR3 covers 14 residues. V lost 0 bases, J lost 4 bases, and 9 bases lay in between. Germline CDR1 and CDR2: LNHNV and YYDKDF (reference sequence).